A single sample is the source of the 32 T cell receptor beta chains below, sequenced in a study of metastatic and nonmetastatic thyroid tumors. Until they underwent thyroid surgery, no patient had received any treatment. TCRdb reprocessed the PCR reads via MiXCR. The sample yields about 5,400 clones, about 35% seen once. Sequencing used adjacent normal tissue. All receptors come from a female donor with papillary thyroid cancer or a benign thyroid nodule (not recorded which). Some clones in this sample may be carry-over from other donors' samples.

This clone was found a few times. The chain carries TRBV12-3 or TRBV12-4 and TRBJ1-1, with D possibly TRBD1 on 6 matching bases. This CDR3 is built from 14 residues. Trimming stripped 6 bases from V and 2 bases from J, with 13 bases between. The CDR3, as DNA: TGTGCCAGCAGACCGACAGGCCCCAACACTGAAGCTTTCTTT. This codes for CASRPTGPNTEAFF.

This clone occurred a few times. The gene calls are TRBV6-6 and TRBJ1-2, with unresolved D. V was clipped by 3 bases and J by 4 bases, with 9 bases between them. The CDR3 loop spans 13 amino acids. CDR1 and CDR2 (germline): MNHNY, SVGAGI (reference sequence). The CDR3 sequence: CASSYSGIYGYTF. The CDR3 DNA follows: TGTGCCAGCAGTTATTCGGGAATCTATGGCTACACCTTC.

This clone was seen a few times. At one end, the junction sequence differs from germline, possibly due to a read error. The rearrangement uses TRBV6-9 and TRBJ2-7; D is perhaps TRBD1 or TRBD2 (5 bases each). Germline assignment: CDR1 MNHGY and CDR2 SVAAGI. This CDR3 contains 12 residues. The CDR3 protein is CASSDLPGQQYF. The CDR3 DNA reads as TGCGCCAGCAGTGATTTACCGGGACAGCAGTACTTC.

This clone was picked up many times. The CDR3 bases are TGTGCCAGCAGCCAAGAGAGGGGAACAGATACGCAGTATTTT. Its translation is CASSQERGTDTQYF. The rearrangement links TRBV4-2 to TRBJ2-3, with D perhaps TRBD1 or TRBD2 (5 bases each). Germline lookup yields CDR1 LGHNA and CDR2 YNFKEQ. V was shortened by 0 bases and J by 3 bases, with 7 bases between the two germline ends. The CDR3 contains 14 residues.

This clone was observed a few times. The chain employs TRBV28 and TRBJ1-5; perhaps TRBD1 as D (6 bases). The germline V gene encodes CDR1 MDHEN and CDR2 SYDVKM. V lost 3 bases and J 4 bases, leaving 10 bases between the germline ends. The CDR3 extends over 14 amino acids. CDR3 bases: TGTGCCAGCAGTTTTACAGGGAGGAATCAGCCCCAGCATTTT. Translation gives CASSFTGRNQPQHF.

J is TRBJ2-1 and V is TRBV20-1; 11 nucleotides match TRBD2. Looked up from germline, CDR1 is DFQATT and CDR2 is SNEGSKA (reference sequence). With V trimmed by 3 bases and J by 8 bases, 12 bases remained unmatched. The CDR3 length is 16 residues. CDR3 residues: CSARPRTSGSSYEQFF. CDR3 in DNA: TGCAGTGCTAGGCCACGAACTAGCGGGAGTTCTTATGAGCAGTTCTTC.

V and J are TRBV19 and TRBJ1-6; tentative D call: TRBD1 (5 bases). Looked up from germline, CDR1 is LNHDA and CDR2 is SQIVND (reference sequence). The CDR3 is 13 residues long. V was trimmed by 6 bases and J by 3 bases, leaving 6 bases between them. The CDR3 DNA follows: TGTGCCAGTAGGACAGTCTATAATTCACCCCTCCACTTT. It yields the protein CASRTVYNSPLHF.

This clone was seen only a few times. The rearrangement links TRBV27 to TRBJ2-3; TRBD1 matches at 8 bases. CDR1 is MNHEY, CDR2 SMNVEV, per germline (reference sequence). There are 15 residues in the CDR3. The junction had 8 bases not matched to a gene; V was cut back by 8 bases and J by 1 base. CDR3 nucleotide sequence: TGTGCCAGCTCCGACCCGGGACAGGGCACAGATACGCAGTATTTT. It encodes CASSDPGQGTDTQYF.

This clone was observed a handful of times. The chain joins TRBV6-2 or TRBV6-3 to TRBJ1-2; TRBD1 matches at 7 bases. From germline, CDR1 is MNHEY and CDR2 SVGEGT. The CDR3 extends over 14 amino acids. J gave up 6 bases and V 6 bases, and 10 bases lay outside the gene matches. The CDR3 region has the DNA TGTGCCAGCAGCTCCTCCGACAGGGAGAATGGCTACACCTTC. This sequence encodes CASSSSDRENGYTF.

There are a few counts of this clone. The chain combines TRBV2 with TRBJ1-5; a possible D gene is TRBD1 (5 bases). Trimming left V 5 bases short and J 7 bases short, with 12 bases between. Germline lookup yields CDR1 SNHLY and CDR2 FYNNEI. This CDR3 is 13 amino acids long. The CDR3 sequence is CASSQGWGQPQHF. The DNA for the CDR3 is TGTGCCAGCAGTCAGGGTTGGGGCCAGCCCCAGCATTTT.

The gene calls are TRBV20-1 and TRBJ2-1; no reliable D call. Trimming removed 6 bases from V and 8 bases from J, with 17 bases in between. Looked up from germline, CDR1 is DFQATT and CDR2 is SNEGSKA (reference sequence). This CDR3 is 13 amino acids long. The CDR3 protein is CSADLGSVDEQFF. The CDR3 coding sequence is TGCAGTGCGGACCTCGGGTCGGTGGATGAGCAGTTCTTC.

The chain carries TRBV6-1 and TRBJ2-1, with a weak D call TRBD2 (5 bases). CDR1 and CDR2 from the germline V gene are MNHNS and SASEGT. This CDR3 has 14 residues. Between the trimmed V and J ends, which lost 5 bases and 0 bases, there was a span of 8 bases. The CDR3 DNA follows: TGTGCCAGCAGTTTGGGGAGCTCCTACAATGAGCAGTTCTTC. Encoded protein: CASSLGSSYNEQFF.

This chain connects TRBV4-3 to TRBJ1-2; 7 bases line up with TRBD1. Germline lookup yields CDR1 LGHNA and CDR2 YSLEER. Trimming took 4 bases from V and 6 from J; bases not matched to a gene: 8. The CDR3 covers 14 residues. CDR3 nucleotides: TGCGCCAGCAGCCCCGGGAGGGGGCCTAATGGCTACACCTTC. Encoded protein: CASSPGRGPNGYTF.

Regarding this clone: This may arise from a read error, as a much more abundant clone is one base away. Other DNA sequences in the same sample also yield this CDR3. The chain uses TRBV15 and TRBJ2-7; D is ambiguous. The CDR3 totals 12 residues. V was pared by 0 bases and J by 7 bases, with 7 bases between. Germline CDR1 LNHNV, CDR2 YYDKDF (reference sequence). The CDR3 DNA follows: TGTGCCACCAGCAGAGATGAGACAGAGCAGTACTTC. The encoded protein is CATSRDETEQYF.

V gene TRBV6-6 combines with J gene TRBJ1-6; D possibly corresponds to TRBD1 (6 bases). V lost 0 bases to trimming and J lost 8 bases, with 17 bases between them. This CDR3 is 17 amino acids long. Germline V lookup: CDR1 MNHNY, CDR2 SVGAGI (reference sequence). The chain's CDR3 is CASSYSLPGQVDSPLHF. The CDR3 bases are TGTGCCAGCAGTTACTCATTGCCGGGACAAGTGGATTCACCCCTCCACTTT.

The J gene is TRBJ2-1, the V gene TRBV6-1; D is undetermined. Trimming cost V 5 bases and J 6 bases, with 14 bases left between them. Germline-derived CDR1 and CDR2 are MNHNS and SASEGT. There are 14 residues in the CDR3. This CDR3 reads CASSSSADPNEQFF. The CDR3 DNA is TGTGCCAGCAGTTCCAGCGCCGACCCCAATGAGCAGTTCTTC.

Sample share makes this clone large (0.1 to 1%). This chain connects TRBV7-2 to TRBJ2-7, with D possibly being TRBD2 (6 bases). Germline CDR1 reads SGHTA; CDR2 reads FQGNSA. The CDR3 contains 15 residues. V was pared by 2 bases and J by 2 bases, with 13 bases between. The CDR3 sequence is CASSLKGTVAYEQYF. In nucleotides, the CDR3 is TGTGCCAGCAGCTTAAAGGGGACTGTCGCCTACGAGCAGTACTTC.

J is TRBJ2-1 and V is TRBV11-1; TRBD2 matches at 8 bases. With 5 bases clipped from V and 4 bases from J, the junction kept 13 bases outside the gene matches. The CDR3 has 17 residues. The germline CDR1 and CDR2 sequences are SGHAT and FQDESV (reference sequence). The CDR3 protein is CASSPRWGGGNYNEQFF. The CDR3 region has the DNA TGTGCCAGCAGCCCTCGTTGGGGCGGGGGGAATTACAATGAGCAGTTCTTC.

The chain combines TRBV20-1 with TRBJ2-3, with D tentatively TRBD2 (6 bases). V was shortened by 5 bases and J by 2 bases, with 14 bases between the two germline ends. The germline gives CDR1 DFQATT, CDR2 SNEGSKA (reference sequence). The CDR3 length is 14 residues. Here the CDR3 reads CSAYSGVFTDTQYF. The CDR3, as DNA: TGCAGTGCTTATAGCGGTGTCTTCACAGATACGCAGTATTTT.

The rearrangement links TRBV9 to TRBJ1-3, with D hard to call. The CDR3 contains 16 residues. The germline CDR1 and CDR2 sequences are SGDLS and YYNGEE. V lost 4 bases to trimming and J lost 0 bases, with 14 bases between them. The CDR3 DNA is TGTGCCAGCAGCCCACTCACCCCTGCCTCTGGAAACACCATATATTTT. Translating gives CASSPLTPASGNTIYF.

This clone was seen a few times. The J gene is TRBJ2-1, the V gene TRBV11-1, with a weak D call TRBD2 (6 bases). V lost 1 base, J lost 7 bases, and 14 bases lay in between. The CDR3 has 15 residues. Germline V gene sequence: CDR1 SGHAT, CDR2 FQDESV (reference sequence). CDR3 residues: CASSLGQGGGNEQFF. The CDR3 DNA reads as TGTGCCAGCAGCTTAGGTCAGGGAGGTGGAAATGAGCAGTTCTTC.

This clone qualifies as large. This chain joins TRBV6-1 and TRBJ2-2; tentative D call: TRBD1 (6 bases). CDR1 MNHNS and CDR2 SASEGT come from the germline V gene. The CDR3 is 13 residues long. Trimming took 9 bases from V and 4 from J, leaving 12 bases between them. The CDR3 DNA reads TGTGCCAGTTTTAGAGGGGGCACCGGGGAGCTGTTTTTT. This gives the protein CASFRGGTGELFF.

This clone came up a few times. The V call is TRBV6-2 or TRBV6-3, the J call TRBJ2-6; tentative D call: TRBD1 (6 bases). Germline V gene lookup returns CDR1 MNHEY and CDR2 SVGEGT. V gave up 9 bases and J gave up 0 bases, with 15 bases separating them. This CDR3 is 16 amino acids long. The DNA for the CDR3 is TGTGCCAGTTTCCGAGGGGGAAACTCTGGGGCCAACGTCCTGACTTTC. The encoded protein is CASFRGGNSGANVLTF.

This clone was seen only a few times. The DNA of the CDR3 is TGTGCCAGCAGTTATCGACTAGCGGGGGGGGATGAGCAGTTCTTC. Amino acids: CASSYRLAGGDEQFF. The chain couples TRBV6-2 or TRBV6-3 to TRBJ2-1; the match to TRBD2 covers 14 bases. The CDR3 runs 15 residues. Germline loops: CDR1 MNHEY, CDR2 SVGEGT. The J segment lost 8 bases and the V segment lost 3 bases, leaving 3 bases of the junction unmatched.

DNA of the CDR3: TGTGCCAGCAGCTTAGATGGACCACTAGATACGCAGTATTTT. It translates to CASSLDGPLDTQYF. V usage is TRBV11-2 and J usage is TRBJ2-3; no clear D gene. The CDR3 spans 14 residues. Trimming pared 0 bases from V and 5 bases from J, leaving 9 bases between. Germline V gives CDR1 SGHAT, CDR2 FQNNGV.

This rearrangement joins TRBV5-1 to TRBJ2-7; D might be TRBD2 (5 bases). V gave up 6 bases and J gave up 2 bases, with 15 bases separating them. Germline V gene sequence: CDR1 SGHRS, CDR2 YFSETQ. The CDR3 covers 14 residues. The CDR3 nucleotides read TGCGCCAGCATGCAGTGGAGCGGAACCTACGAGCAGTACTTC. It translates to CASMQWSGTYEQYF.

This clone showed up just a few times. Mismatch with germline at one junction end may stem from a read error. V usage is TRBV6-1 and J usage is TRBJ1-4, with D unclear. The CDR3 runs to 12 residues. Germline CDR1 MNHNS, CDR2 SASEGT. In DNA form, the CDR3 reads TGTGCCAGCAGTGTACAAGGTGAAAAAATGTTTTTT. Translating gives CASSVQGEKMFF.

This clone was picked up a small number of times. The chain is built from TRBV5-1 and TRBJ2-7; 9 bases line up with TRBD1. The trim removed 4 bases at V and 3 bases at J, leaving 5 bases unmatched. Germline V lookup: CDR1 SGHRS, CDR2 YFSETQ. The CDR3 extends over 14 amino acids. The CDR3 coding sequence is TGCGCCAGCAGCACATTGGGACAGGGCTACGAGCAGTACTTC. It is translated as CASSTLGQGYEQYF.

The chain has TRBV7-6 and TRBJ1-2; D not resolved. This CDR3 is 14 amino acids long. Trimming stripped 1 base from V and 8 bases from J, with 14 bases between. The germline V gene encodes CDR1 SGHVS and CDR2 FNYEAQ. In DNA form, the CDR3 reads TGTGCCAGCAGCTTAGAAACAAACTCTGGGGGCTACACCTTC. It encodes CASSLETNSGGYTF.

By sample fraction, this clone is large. The CDR3 DNA sequence: TGTGCCACCAGCAGAGATTTCGAGACTAGCGCAGATACGCAGTATTTT. It encodes CATSRDFETSADTQYF. The chain carries TRBV15 and TRBJ2-3; 8 bases are a match to TRBD2. Germline CDR1 is LNHNV and CDR2 is YYDKDF (reference sequence). The CDR3 is 16 amino acids. Unmatched junction bases numbered 6, after V lost 0 bases and J lost 4 bases.

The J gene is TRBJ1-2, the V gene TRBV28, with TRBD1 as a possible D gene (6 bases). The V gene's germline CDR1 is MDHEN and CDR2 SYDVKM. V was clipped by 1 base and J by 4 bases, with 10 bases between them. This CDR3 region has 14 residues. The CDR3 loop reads CASSLSGAGYGYTF. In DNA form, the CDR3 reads TGTGCCAGCAGTTTATCGGGGGCGGGCTATGGCTACACCTTC.

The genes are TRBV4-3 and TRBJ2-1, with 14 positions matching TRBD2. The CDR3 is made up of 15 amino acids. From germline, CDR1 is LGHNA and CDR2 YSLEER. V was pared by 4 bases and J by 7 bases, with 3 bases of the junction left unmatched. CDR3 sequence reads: CASSRGTSGRNEQFF. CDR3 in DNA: TGCGCCAGCAGCCGAGGGACTAGCGGGAGAAATGAGCAGTTCTTC.